These 31 T cell receptor beta chains were sequenced from one sample in a study of cytomegalovirus exposure and HLA in healthy donors. PCR was performed using 60 Vbeta and 13 Jbeta primers. Measured with immunoSEQ multiplex PCR; TCRdb has only the in-frame clones, and not every one. The sample consists of 100,000 to 150,000 clones, less than 80% of them appearing once. The material sequenced was PBMCs. Receptors originate from a young man in good health and CMV-seronegative.

The rearrangement uses TRBV5-4 and TRBJ1-2; TRBD1 matches at 8 bases. V was pared by 3 bases and J by 4 bases, with 5 bases of the junction left unmatched. This CDR3 region has 14 residues. Per germline, CDR1 SGHNT and CDR2 YYREEE (reference sequence). The CDR3 DNA is TGTGCCAGCAGCTCCTGGACAGGGCTCTATGGCTACACCTTC. It is translated as CASSSWTGLYGYTF.

The chain recombines TRBV10-3 with TRBJ2-2, with 9 positions matching TRBD1. Germline V gives CDR1 ENHRY, CDR2 SYGVKD. The CDR3 is made up of 14 amino acids. V lost 3 bases to trimming and J lost 6 bases; unmatched junction nucleotides: 2. The CDR3 spells CAISDRQGAGELFF. CDR3 bases: TGTGCCATCAGTGACAGACAGGGGGCCGGGGAGCTGTTTTTT.

As regards this clone: A read error may account for a junction end that differs from germline. The V and J genes are TRBV7-9 and TRBJ1-5, with 9 bases fitting TRBD1. This CDR3 has 15 amino acids. Germline CDR1 SEHNR, CDR2 FQNEAQ (reference sequence). This CDR3 reads CSSSLTTGGGQPQHF. CDR3 coding DNA: TGTTCCAGCAGCTTGACGACAGGGGGAGGTCAGCCCCAGCATTTT.

This chain joins TRBV19 and TRBJ1-2; D perhaps matches TRBD1 (5 bases). The CDR3 is made up of 14 amino acids. V lost 3 bases and J 4 bases, leaving 12 bases between the germline ends. CDR1 LNHDA and CDR2 SQIVND come from the germline V gene (reference sequence). This CDR3 is CASSMRHRTYGYTF. The CDR3, as DNA: TGTGCCAGTAGTATGAGACACAGGACCTATGGCTACACCTTC. The full variable domain, in which reference TRBV19 and TRBJ1-2 provide the parts outside the CDR3, is DGGITQSPKYLFRKEGQNVTLSCEQNLNHDAMYWYRQDPGQGLRLIYYSQIVNDFQKGDIAEGYSVSREKKESFPLTVTSAQKNPTAFYLCASSMRHRTYGYTFGSGTRLTVV.

The J gene is TRBJ1-2, the V gene TRBV7-3, with TRBD1 as a possible D gene (6 bases). The V gene's germline CDR1 is SGHTA and CDR2 FQGTGA. There are 13 residues in the CDR3. Deletions cut 5 bases from V and 7 bases from J, with 14 bases between. The CDR3 is CASSPTGYSGYTF. CDR3 in DNA: TGTGCCAGCAGCCCTACAGGGTATAGTGGCTACACCTTC.

V usage is TRBV4-1 and J usage is TRBJ1-5; no reliable D call. This CDR3 comprises 15 residues. With 0 bases removed from V and 6 bases from J, the gap between germline ends came to 12 bases. In germline, CDR1 is MGHRA, CDR2 YSYEKL. CDR3 sequence reads: CASSQDGRAGQPQHF. CDR3 bases: TGCGCCAGCAGCCAAGATGGTAGGGCGGGTCAGCCCCAGCATTTT.

This clone has just one count. The V and J genes are TRBV9 and TRBJ2-2; D may be TRBD1 (5 bases). From germline, CDR1 is SGDLS and CDR2 YYNGEE. The CDR3 runs to 14 residues. V lost 4 bases, J lost 6 bases, and 13 bases lay in between. The DNA for the CDR3 is TGTGCCAGCAGCATTCTAATGGGGCCCGGGGAGCTGTTTTTT. Residues: CASSILMGPGELFF.

The chain employs TRBV7-9 and TRBJ2-3; D is undetermined. This CDR3 spans 15 amino acids. Germline-derived CDR1 and CDR2 are SEHNR and FQNEAQ (reference sequence). V was trimmed by 0 bases and J by 2 bases, leaving 9 bases between them. The CDR3 sequence: CASSLASLLTDTQYF. Written as DNA, the CDR3 is TGTGCCAGCAGCTTAGCGAGTCTACTCACAGATACGCAGTATTTT.

This chain links TRBV7-8 with TRBJ2-1; 8 nucleotides line up with TRBD2. CDR3 size: 15 residues. V gave up 3 bases and J gave up 9 bases; unmatched junction bases: 10. In germline, CDR1 is SGHVS, CDR2 FQNEAQ. CDR3 DNA: TGTGCCAGCAGCTTTTGGACTAGCACAGAGGGTGAGCAGTTCTTC. Translating gives CASSFWTSTEGEQFF.

The V gene is TRBV7-9, the J gene TRBJ2-7, with 7 bases fitting TRBD1. Germline V gene data show CDR1 as SEHNR and CDR2 as FQNEAQ (reference sequence). V gave up 4 bases and J gave up 3 bases; unmatched junction bases: 12. This CDR3 has 16 residues. CDR3 residues: CASSSDSGTVVYEQYF. CDR3 sequence (DNA): TGTGCCAGCAGCTCAGACTCCGGGACAGTTGTCTACGAGCAGTACTTC. Combining the CDR3 with reference TRBV7-9 and TRBJ2-7 gives the whole variable domain DTGVSQNPRHKITKRGQNVTFRCDPISEHNRLYWYRQTLGQGPEFLTYFQNEAQLEKSRLLSDRFSAERPKGSFSTLEIQRTEQGDSAMYLCASSSDSGTVVYEQYFGPGTRLTVT.

This clone occurred once. This chain joins TRBV28 and TRBJ1-1; 7 bases are a match to TRBD1. The CDR3 contains 13 residues. Germline CDR1 reads MDHEN; CDR2 reads SYDVKM. V trimming: 1 base; J trimming: 10 bases; junction bases outside the gene matches: 6. The CDR3 sequence: CASSLSGGRVAFF. Written as DNA, the CDR3 is TGTGCCAGCAGTTTATCAGGGGGGCGCGTAGCTTTCTTT.

J is TRBJ2-7 and V is TRBV6-1, with 8 bases fitting TRBD2. The CDR3 is 14 amino acids. The V gene's germline CDR1 is MNHNS and CDR2 SASEGT. V trimming: 5 bases; J trimming: 0 bases; junction bases outside the gene matches: 3. CDR3 nucleotides: TGTGCCAGCAGTTCGCGGGGGGCCTCCTACGAGCAGTACTTC. Amino acids: CASSSRGASYEQYF.

This clone was picked up one time. V and J are TRBV5-4 and TRBJ1-1; no firm D call. Germline V gene lookup returns CDR1 SGHNT and CDR2 YYREEE (reference sequence). This CDR3 comprises 12 residues. V was trimmed by 5 bases and J by 0 bases, leaving 5 bases between them. In DNA form, the CDR3 reads TGTGCCAGCAGTGAGTTGAACACTGAAGCTTTCTTT. It translates to CASSELNTEAFF.

The gene calls are TRBV18 and TRBJ1-1; D gene unclear. The germline CDR1 and CDR2 sequences are KGHSH and LQKENI. The CDR3 runs to 11 residues. Trimming shortened V by 6 bases and J by 2 bases, and 4 bases separated the two germline ends. CDR3: CASSVNTEAFF. The CDR3 DNA reads as TGTGCCAGCTCCGTAAACACTGAAGCTTTCTTT. Full variable domain (outside the CDR3, taken from reference TRBV18 and TRBJ1-1): NAGVMQNPRHLVRRRGQEARLRCSPMKGHSHVYWYRQLPEEGLKFMVYLQKENIIDESGMPKERFSAEFPKEGPSILRIQQVVRGDSAAYFCASSVNTEAFFGQGTRLTVV.

The chain joins TRBV4-2 to TRBJ1-1, with 7 bases aligning to TRBD1. The V gene's germline CDR1 is LGHNA and CDR2 YNFKEQ. V shed 0 bases, J shed 4 bases, and the junction held 11 bases outside the gene matches. CDR3 length: 17 amino acids. For the CDR3, the DNA is TGTGCCAGCAGCCAAGAGACAGGGTGGAGGTCGGGCACTGAAGCTTTCTTT. It is translated as CASSQETGWRSGTEAFF.

This chain links TRBV27 with TRBJ1-1; 8 nucleotides align to TRBD1. Trimming cost V 4 bases and J 2 bases; bases outside gene matches: 12. Germline CDR1 reads MNHEY; CDR2 reads SMNVEV (reference sequence). There are 17 residues in the CDR3. CDR3 coding DNA: TGTGCCAGCAGTTCAAGAAACGACAGGGGTCGTAACACTGAAGCTTTCTTT. Amino acids: CASSSRNDRGRNTEAFF.

The chain carries TRBV5-6 and TRBJ1-4, with D perhaps matching TRBD1 (5 bases). The CDR3 runs 13 residues. Germline V gene sequence: CDR1 SGHDT, CDR2 YYEEEE. With 0 bases removed from V and 5 bases from J, the gap between germline ends came to 5 bases. The CDR3 protein is CASSLGQNEKLFF. CDR3 coding DNA: TGTGCCAGCAGCTTGGGACAGAATGAAAAACTGTTTTTT.

This clone was recorded a few times. The chain links TRBV7-8 to TRBJ1-6; D unresolved. Deletions cut 1 base from V and 4 bases from J, with 8 bases between. CDR1 and CDR2 from the germline V gene are SGHVS and FQNEAQ. The CDR3 is 15 residues long. CDR3: CASSLEHSYNSPLHF. CDR3 coding DNA: TGTGCCAGCAGCTTAGAGCACAGTTATAATTCACCCCTCCACTTT.

The chain employs TRBV28 and TRBJ2-7, with D maybe TRBD1 (5 bases). There are 16 residues in the CDR3. V lost 5 bases and J lost 0, with 17 bases in between. The germline CDR1 and CDR2 sequences are MDHEN and SYDVKM. This CDR3 reads CASSHVGVDRSYEQYF. DNA for the CDR3: TGTGCCAGCAGTCACGTAGGGGTAGACCGCTCCTACGAGCAGTACTTC.

The CDR3 DNA reads as TGTGCCAGCGTGGACCTAGCGACGAATTCACCCCTCCACTTT. This codes for CASVDLATNSPLHF. The gene calls are TRBV27 and TRBJ1-6; no definite D call. Germline V gene data show CDR1 as MNHEY and CDR2 as SMNVEV (reference sequence). This CDR3 region has 14 residues. V dropped 8 bases and J dropped 7 bases, with 15 bases sitting between them.

The rearrangement links TRBV9 to TRBJ2-5; 9 bases fit TRBD2. The CDR3 is 17 amino acids. Germline V CDR1 and CDR2: SGDLS, YYNGEE. J gave up 5 bases and V 0 bases, and 11 bases lay outside the gene matches. This CDR3 is CASSVGYRRGGRETQYF. CDR3 DNA: TGTGCCAGCAGCGTAGGGTATCGGCGGGGGGGCCGCGAGACCCAGTACTTC.

V and J are TRBV10-3 and TRBJ2-3, with D perhaps TRBD2 (6 bases). The CDR3 loop spans 18 amino acids. With 4 bases removed from V and 0 bases from J, the gap between germline ends came to 20 bases. Germline V gives CDR1 ENHRY, CDR2 SYGVKD. CDR3 nucleotide sequence: TGTGCCATCAGTGTTTTGTTTCCTACCGGGGGAAGCACAGATACGCAGTATTTT. Translating gives CAISVLFPTGGSTDTQYF.

The chain combines TRBV5-1 with TRBJ2-7, with 9 bases matching TRBD1. Trimming cost V 5 bases and J 0 bases; bases outside gene matches: 6. CDR1 is SGHRS, CDR2 YFSETQ, per germline. The CDR3 is 15 amino acids. The DNA of the CDR3 is TGCGCCAGCAGTTCACAGGGGGCAGGCTCCTACGAGCAGTACTTC. This encodes CASSSQGAGSYEQYF.

A few counts support this clone. The chain employs TRBV6-5 and TRBJ2-1; a possible D gene is TRBD2 (5 bases). V was clipped by 3 bases and J by 0 bases, with 9 bases between them. The CDR3 is 15 amino acids. Germline V gene data show CDR1 as MNHEY and CDR2 as SVGAGI. The CDR3 nucleotides are TGTGCCAGCAGTTATAGCGATCCCTCCTACAATGAGCAGTTCTTC. It codes for CASSYSDPSYNEQFF.

This chain links TRBV19 with TRBJ1-5, with TRBD1 matching over 8 bases. V was pared by 9 bases and J by 5 bases, with 9 bases of the junction left unmatched. From germline, CDR1 is LNHDA and CDR2 SQIVND (reference sequence). This CDR3 has 14 residues. CDR3 sequence: CASTTGVKHQPQHF. In nucleotides, the CDR3 is TGTGCCAGCACGACAGGGGTGAAACATCAGCCCCAGCATTTT. Drawing the rest from reference TRBV19 and TRBJ1-5, the complete variable domain is DGGITQSPKYLFRKEGQNVTLSCEQNLNHDAMYWYRQDPGQGLRLIYYSQIVNDFQKGDIAEGYSVSREKKESFPLTVTSAQKNPTAFYLCASTTGVKHQPQHFGDGTRLSIL.

This sequence joins TRBV7-3 and TRBJ1-5, with D possibly TRBD1 on 5 matching bases. The ends were cut back, 1 base at V and 7 bases at J, with 11 bases in the middle. The CDR3 consists of 14 residues. Per the germline V gene, CDR1 is SGHTA and CDR2 is FQGTGA. The CDR3 nucleotides read TGTGCCAGCAGCTTAATCCCGGGGGGGCAGCCCCAGCATTTT. This encodes CASSLIPGGQPQHF.

V is TRBV7-2 and J is TRBJ2-5, with 9 bases fitting TRBD2. Germline CDR1 reads SGHTA; CDR2 reads FQGNSA. The CDR3 is 16 amino acids. With 1 base clipped from V and 4 bases from J, the junction kept 7 bases outside the gene matches. This chain's CDR3 is CASSLDGGGAGETQYF. CDR3 nucleotide sequence: TGTGCCAGCAGCTTAGACGGCGGGGGGGCAGGAGAGACCCAGTACTTC.

In nucleotides, the CDR3 is TGCGCCAGCAGCCAAGATTTTTCAGGGTTTAACACTGAAGCTTTCTTT. Its protein product is CASSQDFSGFNTEAFF. The rearrangement links TRBV4-3 to TRBJ1-1; maybe TRBD1 (5 bases). Deletions cut 0 bases from V and 2 bases from J, with 13 bases between. This CDR3 is built from 16 residues. Germline V gene sequence: CDR1 LGHNA, CDR2 YSLEER.

The rearrangement uses TRBV5-8 and TRBJ2-7, with 7 bases fitting TRBD1. The V segment lost 0 bases and the J segment 3 bases; nucleotides outside the gene matches: 3. The germline V gene has CDR1 SGHTS and CDR2 YDEGEE. CDR3 length: 14 residues. CDR3 protein: CASSLGQGVYEQYF. DNA for the CDR3: TGTGCCAGCAGCTTGGGACAGGGCGTCTACGAGCAGTACTTC.

The DNA for the CDR3 is TGTGCCAGCTCACAGACAGGTCAAGACAATGAGCAGTTCTTC. Its translation: CASSQTGQDNEQFF. The rearrangement joins TRBV18 to TRBJ2-1; D is perhaps TRBD1 (6 bases). The CDR3 spans 14 residues. Per the germline V gene, CDR1 is KGHSH and CDR2 is LQKENI. Between the trimmed V and J ends, which lost 4 bases and 5 bases, there was a span of 12 bases.

V usage is TRBV5-1 and J usage is TRBJ2-3; D not resolved. Per the germline V gene, CDR1 is SGHRS and CDR2 is YFSETQ. This CDR3 comprises 14 residues. Between the trimmed V and J ends, which lost 3 bases and 6 bases, there was a span of 14 bases. The CDR3 bases are TGCGCCAGCAGCTCCGGAAACACACAGGATACGCAGTATTTT. Translating it yields CASSSGNTQDTQYF.